The 30 T cell receptor beta chains presented below share a single source sample, sequenced in a study of blood T cell repertoires in COVID-19. Here immunoSEQ multiplex PCR was the method, and the copy in TCRdb shows in-frame clones only, minus some. Of about 240,000 clones in the sample, approximately 83% were seen once. Sample: peripheral blood. The source is a woman aged 80 or older with acute or convalescent COVID-19.

Concerning this clone itself: The sample has other DNA sequences that encode this CDR3 too. V gene TRBV12-3 or TRBV12-4 combines with J gene TRBJ2-7; 7 nucleotides line up with TRBD1. The CDR3 has 12 residues. Losses at the gene ends were 5 bases for V and 4 bases for J; bases not matched to a gene: 2. The CDR3 protein is CASSRQGYEQYF. The DNA for the CDR3 is TGTGCCAGCAGTCGACAGGGATACGAGCAGTACTTC.

The chain's CDR3 is CASSQGGSGARAEQFF. The CDR3 DNA reads TGCGCCAGCAGCCAAGGAGGCAGCGGGGCGCGAGCGGAGCAGTTCTTC. This chain connects TRBV4-1 to TRBJ2-1; the match to TRBD2 covers 7 bases. Germline-derived CDR1 and CDR2 are MGHRA and YSYEKL. The V gene end was trimmed by 1 base and the J gene end by 10 bases; junction bases not matched to a gene: 13. This CDR3 spans 16 amino acids.

The chain employs TRBV10-2 and TRBJ2-1; D possibly corresponds to TRBD2 (5 bases). V lost 3 bases to trimming and J lost 3 bases, with 9 bases between them. Germline CDR1 reads WSHSY; CDR2 reads SAAADI. The CDR3 has 14 amino acids. For the CDR3, the DNA is TGCGCCAGCAGTGAATACCGGGACTACAATGAGCAGTTCTTC. Its translation is CASSEYRDYNEQFF.

This sequence joins TRBV19 and TRBJ2-7; D might be TRBD2 (5 bases). Germline V gene data show CDR1 as LNHDA and CDR2 as SQIVND (reference sequence). Trimming took 6 bases from V and 8 from J, leaving 20 bases between them. The CDR3 length is 14 residues. CDR3 region: CASRATGFSVKQYF. The CDR3 bases are TGTGCCAGTAGGGCTACGGGGTTTTCTGTCAAGCAGTACTTC.

This chain uses TRBV9 with TRBJ2-6; D may be TRBD1 (6 bases). V was pared by 0 bases and J by 3 bases, with 13 bases between. The CDR3 runs to 17 residues. CDR1 is SGDLS and CDR2 is YYNGEE in the germline V gene. The CDR3 spells CASSVATTGNGANVLTF. CDR3 coding DNA: TGTGCCAGCAGCGTAGCAACTACAGGGAATGGGGCCAACGTCCTGACTTTC.

V usage is TRBV2 and J usage is TRBJ1-6; the D gene is possibly TRBD1 (6 bases). The CDR3 sequence is 15 residues long. Germline CDR1 reads SNHLY; CDR2 reads FYNNEI. V lost 1 base and J 10 bases, leaving 14 bases between the germline ends. The CDR3 DNA follows: TGTGCCAGCAGTGAAGTTGGCAGGGGAATATCACCCCTCCACTTT. Residues: CASSEVGRGISPLHF.

This clone appeared once. J is TRBJ1-1 and V is TRBV28; tentatively, D is TRBD1 (6 bases). The length of the CDR3 is 11 residues. Trimming took 10 bases from V and 8 from J, leaving 14 bases between them. CDR1 and CDR2 from the germline V gene are MDHEN and SYDVKM. The CDR3 loop reads CATLAGTEAFF. CDR3 nucleotide sequence: TGTGCCACCTTAGCCGGGACAGAAGCTTTCTTT. The full variable domain, rest sourced from reference TRBV28 and TRBJ1-1, is DVKVTQSSRYLVKRTGEKVFLECVQDMDHENMFWYRQDPGLGLRLIYFSYDVKMKEKGDIPEGYSVSREKKERFSLILESASTNQTSMYLCATLAGTEAFFGQGTRLTVV.

The CDR3 bases are TGTGCCAGCAGCTTGGCCGGCAGGGGGCTAATTCAGCCCCAGCATTTT. As protein: CASSLAGRGLIQPQHF. The chain is built from TRBV5-6 and TRBJ1-5; 8 positions match TRBD1. The CDR3 is 16 amino acids. V lost 0 bases and J lost 6; bases outside the gene matches: 8. Germline-derived CDR1 and CDR2 are SGHDT and YYEEEE.

This sequence joins TRBV3-1 (or the pseudogene TRBV3-2) and TRBJ1-2; D perhaps matches TRBD1 (5 bases). The CDR3 sequence is 14 residues long. The germline V and J ends were trimmed by 3 bases and 7 bases, with 15 bases remaining between them. Looked up from germline, CDR1 is LGHDT and CDR2 is YNNKEL (reference sequence). The CDR3 coding sequence is TGTGCCAGCAGCCACAGTCCGTCCGGGGGTGGCTACACCTTC. It encodes CASSHSPSGGGYTF.

This chain joins TRBV5-1 and TRBJ1-1; no clear D. CDR1 and CDR2 (germline): SGHRS, YFSETQ. This CDR3 contains 12 residues. The V and J ends lost 9 bases and 2 bases respectively, with 11 bases between them. CDR3 residues: CATRDVNTEAFF. In DNA, the CDR3 is TGCGCCACCCGGGATGTCAACACTGAAGCTTTCTTT.

The chain joins TRBV5-1 to TRBJ2-7; D may be TRBD2 (6 bases). The V gene lost 4 bases and the J gene lost 0 bases, with 14 bases spanning the gap. This CDR3 contains 15 residues. Germline-derived CDR1 and CDR2 are SGHRS and YFSETQ. CDR3 residues: CASSPGVRSSYEQYF. The CDR3 DNA sequence: TGCGCCAGCAGCCCGGGGGTCAGGAGCTCCTACGAGCAGTACTTC.

The chain combines TRBV2 with TRBJ2-7, with D possibly TRBD2 on 6 matching bases. Germline CDR1 and CDR2: SNHLY and FYNNEI. This CDR3 is built from 14 residues. V was shortened by 4 bases and J by 0 bases, with 10 bases between the two germline ends. The CDR3 DNA sequence: TGTGCCAGCAGTGGCGGGGTTAGCTCCTACGAGCAGTACTTC. Protein sequence: CASSGGVSSYEQYF.

J is TRBJ1-6 and V is TRBV19; D is unclear. CDR1 and CDR2 from the germline V gene are LNHDA and SQIVND (reference sequence). The CDR3 contains 15 residues. V was cut by 3 bases and J by 3 bases, with 9 bases left in between. This CDR3 reads CASSITTNYNSPLHF. CDR3 in DNA: TGTGCCAGTAGTATCACGACAAACTATAATTCACCCCTCCACTTT.

V is TRBV14 and J is TRBJ1-6; D is undetermined. The CDR3 length is 15 residues. In germline, CDR1 is SGHDN, CDR2 FVKESK. Trimming stripped 0 bases from V and 8 bases from J, with 11 bases between. The CDR3: CASSQDRPQDSPLHF. Here the CDR3 DNA reads TGTGCCAGCAGCCAAGACAGGCCCCAAGATTCACCCCTCCACTTT.

The chain carries TRBV7-9 and TRBJ2-1; 10 bases agree with TRBD1. The germline gives CDR1 SEHNR, CDR2 FQNEAQ (reference sequence). This CDR3 spans 14 amino acids. J was trimmed by 7 bases and V by 0 bases; bases with no gene match: 0. Here the CDR3 reads CASSLAGQGNEQFF. CDR3 nucleotide sequence: TGTGCCAGCAGCTTAGCGGGACAGGGGAATGAGCAGTTCTTC.

V usage is TRBV15 and J usage is TRBJ1-1; the D is unclear. Germline V gene data show CDR1 as LNHNV and CDR2 as YYDKDF (reference sequence). The germline V and J ends were trimmed by 4 bases and 1 base, with 7 bases remaining between them. The CDR3 covers 13 residues. For the CDR3, the DNA is TGTGCCACCAGCATCCAGGAGAACACTGAAGCTTTCTTT. The encoded protein is CATSIQENTEAFF.

The chain's CDR3 is CASAPSQAYGYTF. The CDR3 DNA sequence: TGTGCCAGTGCTCCTTCGCAGGCCTATGGCTACACCTTC. The rearrangement uses TRBV19 and TRBJ1-2; unclear D gene. With 8 bases removed from V and 4 bases from J, the gap between germline ends came to 14 bases. CDR3 length: 13 amino acids. Per the germline V gene, CDR1 is LNHDA and CDR2 is SQIVND (reference sequence).

In its sample, this clone was seen many times. The chain recombines TRBV9 with TRBJ2-3; 8 bases fit TRBD1. Trimming cost V 3 bases and J 6 bases; bases outside gene matches: 6. The CDR3 covers 14 residues. Looked up from germline, CDR1 is SGDLS and CDR2 is YYNGEE. CDR3 protein: CASSAGQGPDTQYF. CDR3 in DNA: TGTGCCAGCAGCGCCGGACAGGGTCCGGATACGCAGTATTTT. The variable domain in full, with the rest retrieved from reference TRBV9 and TRBJ2-3, is DSGVTQTPKHLITATGQRVTLRCSPRSGDLSVYWYQQSLDQGLQFLIQYYNGEERAKGNILERFSAQQFPDLHSELNLSSLELGDSALYFCASSAGQGPDTQYFGPGTRLTVL.

The sample holds a few counts of this clone. The chain joins TRBV19 to TRBJ1-2; D may be TRBD1 (6 bases). The CDR3 spans 16 residues. CDR1 is LNHDA, CDR2 SQIVND, per germline (reference sequence). The V gene lost 7 bases and the J gene lost 0 bases, with 18 bases spanning the gap. CDR3: CASTKGRTAANYGYTF. In nucleotides, the CDR3 is TGTGCCAGTACCAAGGGCAGGACAGCCGCTAACTATGGCTACACCTTC.

The chain carries TRBV28 and TRBJ1-6; TRBD1 aligns across 10 bases. The CDR3 covers 14 residues. Germline loops: CDR1 MDHEN, CDR2 SYDVKM. The junction had 3 bases not matched to a gene; V was cut back by 3 bases and J by 10 bases. The CDR3 region is CASSFGTGDSPLHF. The CDR3 DNA reads as TGTGCCAGCAGTTTCGGGACAGGGGACTCACCCCTCCACTTT.

This chain joins TRBV7-8 and TRBJ2-7, with 7 bases identical to TRBD2. The CDR3 covers 14 residues. CDR1 is SGHVS and CDR2 is FQNEAQ in the germline V gene. J gave up 1 base and V 3 bases, and 3 bases lay outside the gene matches. CDR3 DNA sequence: TGTGCCAGCAGCTTCGGGACTAATTCCTACGAGCAGTACTTC. Its translation is CASSFGTNSYEQYF. Combining the CDR3 with reference TRBV7-8 and TRBJ2-7 gives the whole variable domain GAGVSQSPRYKVAKRGQDVALRCDPISGHVSLFWYQQALGQGPEFLTYFQNEAQLDKSGLPSDRFFAERPEGSVSTLKIQRTQQEDSAVYLCASSFGTNSYEQYFGPGTRLTVT.

The rearrangement joins TRBV5-1 to TRBJ2-7; D might be TRBD1 (5 bases). V was trimmed by 7 bases and J by 5 bases, leaving 22 bases between them. CDR1 is SGHRS and CDR2 is YFSETQ in the germline V gene. The CDR3 is 15 amino acids. In DNA form, the CDR3 reads TGCGCCAGCTTCCCGTCCCCTCCAGGGAACGACGAGCAGTACTTC. As protein: CASFPSPPGNDEQYF.

This clone was seen a single time. The CDR3 DNA is TGTGCCAGCAGTTTAAGAGTCGGGTCCCAGGGGGGCAATGGCTACACCTTC. Amino acid sequence: CASSLRVGSQGGNGYTF. J is TRBJ1-2 and V is TRBV27; 7 bases map to TRBD1. Germline-derived CDR1 and CDR2 are MNHEY and SMNVEV (reference sequence). V gave up 2 bases and J gave up 6 bases; unmatched junction bases: 15. This CDR3 contains 17 residues.

The chain recombines TRBV7-8 with TRBJ2-3; 7 positions match TRBD1. Trimming at V came to 5 bases and at J to 0 bases, leaving 8 bases not matched to a gene. CDR3 length equals 16 residues. Germline V CDR1 and CDR2: SGHVS, FQNEAQ. The DNA for the CDR3 is TGTGCCAGCAGCCGACGGGACAGCATAAGCACAGATACGCAGTATTTT. This encodes CASSRRDSISTDTQYF.

The V and J genes are TRBV30 and TRBJ2-7; 7 nucleotides agree with TRBD1. V gave up 3 bases and J gave up 2 bases; unmatched junction bases: 4. Germline values: CDR1 GTSNPN, CDR2 SVGIG (reference sequence). This CDR3 contains 13 residues. CDR3 amino acids: CAWRRQGAYEQYF. The CDR3 nucleotides read TGTGCCTGGAGAAGACAGGGCGCCTACGAGCAGTACTTC. The variable domain in full, with the rest retrieved from reference TRBV30 and TRBJ2-7, is SQTIHQWPATLVQPVGSPLSLECTVEGTSNPNLYWYRQAAGRGLQLLFYSVGIGQISSEVPQNLSASRPQDRQFILSSKKLLLSDSGFYLCAWRRQGAYEQYFGPGTRLTVT.

V gene TRBV19 combines with J gene TRBJ2-5, with 13 bases aligning to TRBD2. V lost 3 bases to trimming and J lost 2 bases; unmatched junction nucleotides: 6. CDR3 size: 17 residues. The germline V gene has CDR1 LNHDA and CDR2 SQIVND (reference sequence). The CDR3 sequence is CASSIGGLAGIQETQYF. For the CDR3, the DNA is TGTGCCAGTAGTATTGGGGGACTAGCGGGGATTCAAGAGACCCAGTACTTC.

The V call is TRBV28, the J call TRBJ2-7; 14 nucleotides match TRBD2. Trimming cost V 7 bases and J 2 bases; bases outside gene matches: 7. Germline-derived CDR1 and CDR2 are MDHEN and SYDVKM. This CDR3 comprises 16 residues. The CDR3 reads CASKGLAGGRTYEQYF. The CDR3 DNA sequence: TGTGCCAGCAAAGGACTAGCGGGGGGCCGTACCTACGAGCAGTACTTC.

The chain joins TRBV4-1 to TRBJ2-5; TRBD2 agrees at 9 bases. Trimming at V came to 4 bases and at J to 2 bases, leaving 8 bases not matched to a gene. The CDR3 covers 16 residues. CDR1 is MGHRA, CDR2 YSYEKL, per germline. In DNA, the CDR3 is TGCGCCAGCAGCCCGACGGGAGCGGGGGGACAAGAGACCCAGTACTTC. The encoded protein is CASSPTGAGGQETQYF.

J is TRBJ2-7 and V is TRBV24-1; 10 bases are a match to TRBD2. Germline lookup yields CDR1 KGHDR and CDR2 SFDVKD. J was trimmed by 3 bases and V by 2 bases; bases with no gene match: 9. The CDR3 is 17 residues long. CDR3 amino acids: CATSDSRPGLAFYEQYF. The CDR3 DNA reads TGTGCCACCAGTGATTCGCGACCGGGACTAGCGTTCTACGAGCAGTACTTC.

The J gene is TRBJ2-2, the V gene TRBV15, with D possibly TRBD2 on 6 matching bases. The CDR3 spans 18 residues. With 1 base removed from V and 6 bases from J, the gap between germline ends came to 21 bases. CDR1 is LNHNV, CDR2 YYDKDF, per germline (reference sequence). In nucleotides, the CDR3 is TGTGCCACCAGCAGAGCTTACCCGGCGGGGTTGGGATCCGGGGAGCTGTTTTTT. Translating gives CATSRAYPAGLGSGELFF.